The entry below describes one T cell receptor (beta chain). Antigen unknown. This record comes from a study of T cell responses to AZD1222 COVID-19 vaccine. Study outcomes and limitations: The donor cohort was predominantly white British with a female majority, and clonal diversity may have been underestimated.

Measured with immunoSEQ multiplex PCR; TCRdb has only the in-frame clones, and not every one. This sample has around 180,000 clones, with 80% to 90% found just once. The length of the CDR3 is 15 residues. V lost 4 bases and J 5 bases, leaving 18 bases between the germline ends. The germline V gene encodes CDR1 SGHNT and CDR2 YYREEE (reference sequence). The sequenced sample was peripheral blood, obtained on day 0 of AZD1222 vaccination. This receptor was taken from an adult in good health. This chain links TRBV5-4 with TRBJ2-5, with D perhaps matching TRBD1 (8 bases). This CDR3 is CASSPDRGGEETQYF. The DNA of the CDR3 is TGTGCCAGCAGCCCCGACAGGGGAGGGGAGGAGACCCAGTACTTC.